This TCR beta chain was documented in a study of shared clonotypes between healthy human individuals. The V gene's germline CDR1 is SGHTA and CDR2 FQGTGA. The CDR3 runs to 12 residues. V trimming: 5 bases; J trimming: 12 bases; junction bases outside the gene matches: 7. Study-wide findings and caveats: Unshared clonotypes carried lower generation probabilities than those common to all four donors.

Details on this clone: Its cognate antigen is unknown.

In the authors' methods: Quality scores were absent from the junction-only immunoSEQ sequences, so filtering differed. Assay used: immunoSEQ multiplex PCR; TCRdb lists only in-frame clones, some missing. V, J and clone size are taken as reported in that table, and D and trimming were inferred from the DNA itself. The sample has over a million clones; around 78% are singletons. The source material was memory CD4+ T cells from PBMCs. Subset defined: CD45RA-negative fraction. The genes are TRBV7-3 and TRBJ2-1, with 7 bases aligning to TRBD1. The receptor was isolated from a man younger than 35 in good health. Some clones in this sample may be carry-over from other donors' samples. The CDR3 protein is CASSPNQGVQFF. In nucleotides, the CDR3 is TGTGCCAGCAGCCCGAATCAGGGGGTGCAGTTCTTC. The whole variable domain, filled in from reference TRBV7-3 and TRBJ2-1, reads GAGVSQTPSNKVTEKGKYVELRCDPISGHTALYWYRQSLGQGPEFLIYFQGTGAADDSGLPNDRFFAVRPEGSVSTLKIQRTERGDSAVYLCASSPNQGVQFFGPGTRLTVL.